The present TCR beta chain was sequenced within a study of blood T cell repertoires in COVID-19. Study in general: Nucleic acid was either cDNA or gDNA, and it came from T cells, B-cell-depleted T cells, or PBMCs.

Living in 24 US areas, the participants were between roughly 18 and 89 years of age. For recovered donors of Cohort 3, there were two negative PCRs, clearance, or symptom resolution. This clone was counted a single time. Original processing notes: It was from reference gene primer amplification that nucleated cell counts were estimated. The protocol was immunoSEQ multiplex PCR, while the TCRdb copy is restricted to in-frame clones and leaves out a portion. V and J calls and clone size are given by that table; D and trimming were obtained from the DNA. Here the sample spans 320,000 or so clones, roughly 84% being singletons. V lost 4 bases, J lost 4 bases, and 19 bases lay in between. Per germline, CDR1 MNHEY and CDR2 SVGEGT. The CDR3 totals 16 residues.

This chain links TRBV6-2 or TRBV6-3 with TRBJ1-1; the D gene is possibly TRBD1 (6 bases). This receptor was identified in a woman aged 25 to 39 who had recovered from COVID-19. Sequenced input: PBMCs or T cells enriched from blood (not recorded which). The CDR3 is CASSFSPAPGVTEAFF. The DNA of the CDR3 is TGTGCCAGCAGTTTTAGTCCGGCCCCAGGGGTCACTGAAGCTTTCTTT.